The T cell receptor (beta chain) described here comes from a study of T cell responses to AZD1222 COVID-19 vaccine. Study results and limitations: Among the donors, most were white British and more were female, and clonal diversity was possibly underestimated. Repertoires were obtained solely post-peak T cell response.

The table came from immunoSEQ multiplex PCR; TCRdb's copy has only in-frame clones and leaves some out. The table lists over 120,000 clones, more than 70% of them singletons. CDR1 is SGHAT and CDR2 is FQNNGV in the germline V gene. CDR3 size: 13 residues. Trimming took 3 bases from V and 0 from J, leaving 5 bases between them. This clone was detected once. What it binds is unknown. The material sequenced was peripheral blood, taken 28 days after the second AZD1222 dose. The V and J genes are TRBV11-2 and TRBJ1-1; D is uncertain. The receptor was derived from an adult who received the AZD1222 COVID-19 vaccine. CDR3 DNA sequence: TGTGCCAGCAGCTTTAAGGTGAACACTGAAGCTTTCTTT. This gives the protein CASSFKVNTEAFF.